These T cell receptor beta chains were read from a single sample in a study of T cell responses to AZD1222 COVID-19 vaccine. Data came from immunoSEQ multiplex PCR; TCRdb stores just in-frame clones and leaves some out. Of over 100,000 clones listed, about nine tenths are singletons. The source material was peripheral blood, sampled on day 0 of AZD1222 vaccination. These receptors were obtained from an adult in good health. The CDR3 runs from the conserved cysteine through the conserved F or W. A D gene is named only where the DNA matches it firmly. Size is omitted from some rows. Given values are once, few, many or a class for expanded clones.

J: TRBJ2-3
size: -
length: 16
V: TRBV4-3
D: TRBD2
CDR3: CASSLARSGGTDTQYF
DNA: TGCGCCAGCAGCCTCGCGAGAAGCGGGGGTACAGATACGCAGTATTTT

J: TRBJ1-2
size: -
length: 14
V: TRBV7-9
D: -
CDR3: CASSLTGVRDGYTF
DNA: TGTGCCAGCAGCTTGACCGGGGTACGGGATGGCTACACCTTC

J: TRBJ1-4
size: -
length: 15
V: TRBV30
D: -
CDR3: CAWSIKGTTNEKLFF
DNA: TGTGCCTGGAGCATAAAAGGGACCACTAATGAAAAACTGTTTTTT

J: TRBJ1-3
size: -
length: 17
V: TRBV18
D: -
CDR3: CASSPQAPDSSGNTIYF
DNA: TGTGCCAGCTCACCACAGGCCCCGGACAGCTCTGGAAACACCATATATTTT

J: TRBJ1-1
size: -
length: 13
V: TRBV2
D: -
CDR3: CASSMGENAEAFF
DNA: TGTGCCAGCAGTATGGGAGAGAACGCTGAAGCTTTCTTT

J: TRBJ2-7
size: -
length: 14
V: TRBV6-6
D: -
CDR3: CASSGTGNSYEQYF
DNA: TGTGCCAGCAGCGGGACTGGAAATAGCTACGAGCAGTACTTC

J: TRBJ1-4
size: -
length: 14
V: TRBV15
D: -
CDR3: CATSKTSTNEKLFF
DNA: TGTGCCACCAGCAAGACCTCAACTAATGAAAAACTGTTTTTT

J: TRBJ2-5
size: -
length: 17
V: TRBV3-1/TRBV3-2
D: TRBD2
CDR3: CASSLSQTSGQGETQYF
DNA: TGTGCCAGCAGCCTTTCTCAGACTAGCGGCCAGGGAGAGACCCAGTACTTC

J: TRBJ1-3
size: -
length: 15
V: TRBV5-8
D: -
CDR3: CASSLGRTSGNTIYF
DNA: TGTGCCAGCAGCTTGGGCAGAACCTCTGGAAACACCATATATTTT

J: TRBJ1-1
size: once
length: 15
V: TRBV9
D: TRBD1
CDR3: CASSASGGSNTEAFF
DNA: TGTGCCAGCAGCGCGTCAGGGGGATCGAACACTGAAGCTTTCTTT

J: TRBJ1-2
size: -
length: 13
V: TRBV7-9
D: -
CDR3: CASSLQGNAGYTF
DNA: TGTGCCAGCAGCTTACAGGGGAATGCTGGCTACACCTTC

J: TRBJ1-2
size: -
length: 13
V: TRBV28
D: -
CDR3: CASSLSGNYGYTF
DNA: TGTGCCAGCAGTTTAAGCGGGAACTATGGCTACACCTTC

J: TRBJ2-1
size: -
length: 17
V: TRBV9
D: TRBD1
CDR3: CASRPGQTVLLNNEQFF
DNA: TGTGCCAGCAGGCCGGGACAGACGGTCCTTTTAAACAATGAGCAGTTCTTC

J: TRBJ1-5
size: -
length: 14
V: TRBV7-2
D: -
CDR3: CASSFQTTSAPQHF
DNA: TGTGCCAGCAGCTTCCAGACCACTTCAGCGCCCCAGCATTTT

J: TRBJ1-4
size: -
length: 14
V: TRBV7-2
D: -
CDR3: CASSLAGVNEKLFF
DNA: TGTGCCAGCAGCTTAGCGGGGGTTAATGAAAAACTGTTTTTT

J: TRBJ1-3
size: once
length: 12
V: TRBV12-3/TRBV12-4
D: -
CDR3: CASSFKRNTIYF
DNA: TGTGCCAGCAGTTTCAAGAGAAACACCATATATTTT

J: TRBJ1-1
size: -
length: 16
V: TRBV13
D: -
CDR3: CASSLEKRGRAVGAFF
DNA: TGTGCCAGCAGCCTAGAGAAACGAGGGAGGGCTGTTGGAGCTTTCTTT